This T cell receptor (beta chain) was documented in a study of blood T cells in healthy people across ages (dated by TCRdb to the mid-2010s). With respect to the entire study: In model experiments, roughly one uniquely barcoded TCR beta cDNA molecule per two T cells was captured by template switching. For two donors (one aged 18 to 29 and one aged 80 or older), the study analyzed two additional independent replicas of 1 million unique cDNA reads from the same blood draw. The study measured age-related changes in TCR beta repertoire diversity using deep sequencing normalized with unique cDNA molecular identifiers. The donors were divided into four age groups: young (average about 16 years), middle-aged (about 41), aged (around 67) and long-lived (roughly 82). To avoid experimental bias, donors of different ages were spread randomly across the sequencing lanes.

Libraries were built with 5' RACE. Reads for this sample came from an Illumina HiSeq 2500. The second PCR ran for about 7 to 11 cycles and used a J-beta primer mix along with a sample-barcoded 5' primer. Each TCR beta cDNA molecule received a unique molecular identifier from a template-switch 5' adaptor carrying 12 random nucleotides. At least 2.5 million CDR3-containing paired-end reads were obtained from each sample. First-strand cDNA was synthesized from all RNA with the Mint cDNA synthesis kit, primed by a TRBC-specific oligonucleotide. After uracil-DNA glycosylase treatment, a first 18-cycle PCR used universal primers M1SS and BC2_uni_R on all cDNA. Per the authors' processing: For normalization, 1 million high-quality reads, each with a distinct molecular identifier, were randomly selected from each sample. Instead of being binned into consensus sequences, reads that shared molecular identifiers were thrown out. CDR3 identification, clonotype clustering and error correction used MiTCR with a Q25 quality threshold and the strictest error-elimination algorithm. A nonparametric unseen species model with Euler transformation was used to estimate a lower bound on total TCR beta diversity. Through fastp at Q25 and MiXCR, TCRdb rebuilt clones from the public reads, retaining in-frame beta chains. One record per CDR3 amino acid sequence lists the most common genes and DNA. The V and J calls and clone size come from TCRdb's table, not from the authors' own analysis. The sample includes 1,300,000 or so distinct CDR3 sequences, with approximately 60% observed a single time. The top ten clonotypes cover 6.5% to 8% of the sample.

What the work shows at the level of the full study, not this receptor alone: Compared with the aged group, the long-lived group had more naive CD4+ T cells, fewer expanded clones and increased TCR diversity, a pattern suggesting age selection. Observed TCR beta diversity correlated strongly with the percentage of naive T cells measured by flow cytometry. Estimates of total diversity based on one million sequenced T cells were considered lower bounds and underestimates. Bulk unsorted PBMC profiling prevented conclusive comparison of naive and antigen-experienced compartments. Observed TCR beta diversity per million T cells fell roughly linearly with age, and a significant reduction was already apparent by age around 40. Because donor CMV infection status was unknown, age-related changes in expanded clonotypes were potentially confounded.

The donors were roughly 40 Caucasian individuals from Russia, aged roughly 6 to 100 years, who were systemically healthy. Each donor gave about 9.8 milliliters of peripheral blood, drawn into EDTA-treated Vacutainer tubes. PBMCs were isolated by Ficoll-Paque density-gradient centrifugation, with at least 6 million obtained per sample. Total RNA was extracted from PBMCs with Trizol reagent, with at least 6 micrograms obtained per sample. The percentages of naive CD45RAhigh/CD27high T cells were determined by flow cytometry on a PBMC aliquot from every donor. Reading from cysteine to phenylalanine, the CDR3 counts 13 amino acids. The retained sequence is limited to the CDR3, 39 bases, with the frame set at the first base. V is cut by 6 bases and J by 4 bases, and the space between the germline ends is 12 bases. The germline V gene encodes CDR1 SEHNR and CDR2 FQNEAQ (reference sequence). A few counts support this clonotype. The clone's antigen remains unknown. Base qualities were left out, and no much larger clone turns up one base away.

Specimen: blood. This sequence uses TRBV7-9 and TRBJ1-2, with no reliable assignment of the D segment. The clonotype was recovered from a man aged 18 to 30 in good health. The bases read TGTGCCAGCAGTACCGGGAGCCCCTATGGCTACACCTTC. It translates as CASSTGSPYGYTF.